These T cell receptor beta chains were read from a single sample in a study of CD8 T cells in Susac syndrome. TCRdb reprocessed the immunoSEQ multiplex PCR reads via MiXCR and lists one record per CDR3 protein. The sample lists about 140,000 distinct CDR3 sequences; around 94% were seen once. Sequencing was carried out using CD8+ T cells from PBMCs. Receptors originate from a human donor in good health. Both conserved end residues are part of each CDR3. The order of the fields is D gene, V gene, J gene, clone size, CDR3 protein, CDR3 DNA. D genes are given only for firm matches. Clone size is shown for a subset of rows, as once, few, many or a class of expanded clone.

.	TRBV20-1	TRBJ1-2	.	CSVEGGGTYGYTF	TGCAGTGTCGAGGGAGGGGGAACCTATGGCTACACCTTC
.	TRBV12-3/TRBV12-4	TRBJ2-5	few	CASSLGVLQETQYF	TGTGCCAGCAGTTTGGGGGTCCTACAAGAGACCCAGTACTTC
.	TRBV20-1	TRBJ2-5	.	CSAPSGGIQETQYF	TGCAGTGCTCCCAGTGGTGGGATCCAAGAGACCCAGTACTTC
TRBD1	TRBV5-1	TRBJ1-2	once	CASSPRDRGHGYTF	TGCGCCAGCAGTCCCCGGGACAGGGGGCACGGCTACACCTTC
TRBD1	TRBV6-5	TRBJ1-2	.	CASSQTGGSYGYTF	TGTGCCAGCAGTCAGACAGGGGGCAGCTATGGCTACACCTTC
.	TRBV28	TRBJ2-1	once	CASSQRGLRNEQFF	TGTGCCAGCAGCCAACGGGGTCTCCGCAATGAGCAGTTCTTC
.	TRBV20-1	TRBJ1-2	.	CSARETLTVANYGYTF	TGCAGTGCTAGAGAAACCCTGACTGTAGCTAACTATGGCTACACCTTC
TRBD2	TRBV20-1	TRBJ2-3	.	CSALSLAGGTDTQYF	TGCAGTGCCCTTTCTCTAGCGGGAGGCACAGATACGCAGTATTTT
.	TRBV30	TRBJ2-7	.	CAWSYGIEQYF	TGTGCCTGGAGTTACGGGATCGAGCAGTACTTC
.	TRBV6-6	TRBJ2-7	.	CASSYSGFYEQYF	TGTGCCAGCAGTTACTCGGGATTCTACGAGCAGTACTTC
TRBD1	TRBV7-2	TRBJ1-2	.	CASSPGTGGGYGYTF	TGTGCCAGCAGCCCCGGGACAGGGGGTGGCTATGGCTACACCTTC
TRBD2	TRBV27	TRBJ2-1	once	CASSLGLAGKDEQFF	TGTGCCAGCAGTTTAGGGCTAGCGGGAAAGGATGAGCAGTTCTTC
TRBD1	TRBV3-1	TRBJ2-7	.	CASSEYRDSYEQYF	TGTGCCAGCAGCGAATACCGGGACAGCTACGAGCAGTACTTC
TRBD1	TRBV29-1	TRBJ1-2	.	CSVGQDDYGYTF	TGCAGCGTGGGACAGGACGACTATGGCTACACCTTC
TRBD1	TRBV30	TRBJ1-2	.	CAWGTGGYTF	TGTGCCTGGGGGACAGGGGGCTACACCTTC
.	TRBV7-2	TRBJ2-7	.	CASRTDNSYEQYF	TGTGCCAGCAGGACCGACAATTCCTACGAGCAGTACTTC
TRBD1	TRBV27	TRBJ1-2	.	CASRLTGGRYGYTF	TGTGCCAGCAGACTGACAGGGGGCCGCTATGGCTACACCTTC
.	TRBV20-1	TRBJ1-2	.	CSARSQFDYGYTF	TGCAGTGCTAGGTCACAGTTTGACTATGGCTACACCTTC
.	TRBV11-1	TRBJ2-1	.	CASSTFQGDNEQFF	TGTGCCAGCAGCACCTTCCAAGGGGACAATGAGCAGTTCTTC
TRBD2	TRBV20-1	TRBJ2-3	.	CSARVRGLAGGQTDTQYF	TGCAGTGCTAGAGTCCGGGGACTAGCGGGAGGGCAGACAGATACGCAGTATTTT
.	TRBV29-1	TRBJ1-1	.	CSVAGGMAFF	TGCAGCGTTGCAGGAGGAATGGCTTTCTTT
.	TRBV29-1	TRBJ1-2	.	CSVEGRRNYTF	TGCAGCGTTGAAGGCAGGAGAAACTACACCTTC
.	TRBV9	TRBJ2-2	.	CASSANTGELFF	TGTGCCAGCAGCGCTAACACCGGGGAGCTGTTTTTT
.	TRBV6-5	TRBJ1-2	.	CASSYGDNYGYTF	TGTGCCAGCAGTTACGGGGACAACTATGGCTACACCTTC
TRBD1	TRBV29-1	TRBJ2-1	.	CSVEDTDRVEYNEQFF	TGCAGCGTTGAAGATACAGACAGGGTAGAATACAATGAGCAGTTCTTC
.	TRBV2	TRBJ1-2	.	CASSEASGNYGYTF	TGTGCCAGCAGTGAGGCGTCAGGGAACTATGGCTACACCTTC
.	TRBV19	TRBJ2-7	.	CASSTGGLYEQYF	TGTGCCAGTAGTACTGGAGGGCTCTACGAGCAGTACTTC
.	TRBV12-3/TRBV12-4	TRBJ2-1	.	CASSLFQNEYEQFF	TGTGCCAGCAGTTTATTCCAGAATGAGTATGAGCAGTTCTTC
TRBD2	TRBV29-1	TRBJ2-7	.	CSVAGTSGRQSSYEQYF	TGCAGCGTGGCCGGGACTAGCGGGAGGCAGAGCTCCTACGAGCAGTACTTC
.	TRBV13	TRBJ1-1	.	CASSLGLGKIEAFF	TGTGCCAGCAGCTTAGGGTTGGGGAAAATTGAAGCTTTCTTT
TRBD2	TRBV20-1	TRBJ2-2	.	CSARDRTSGTGELFF	TGCAGTGCTAGAGATCGGACTAGCGGGACCGGGGAGCTGTTTTTT
.	TRBV29-1	TRBJ2-5	.	CSVDALRDNQETQYF	TGCAGCGTTGATGCTCTACGGGACAACCAAGAGACCCAGTACTTC
.	TRBV15	TRBJ2-1	.	CATTTGTDYNEQFF	TGTGCCACCACGACCGGGACCGACTACAATGAGCAGTTCTTC
.	TRBV9	TRBJ2-7	.	CASSVEASRTYEQYF	TGTGCCAGCAGCGTAGAGGCTAGTCGAACCTACGAGCAGTACTTC
TRBD2	TRBV27	TRBJ2-7	.	CASSLSSGSSYEQYF	TGTGCCAGCAGTTTATCTAGCGGGAGCTCCTACGAGCAGTACTTC
TRBD1	TRBV7-3	TRBJ2-1	.	CASSRGQGTDEQFF	TGTGCCAGCAGCCGAGGACAGGGAACGGATGAGCAGTTCTTC
TRBD1	TRBV6-2/TRBV6-3	TRBJ2-5	.	CASSDTAGQGRGTQYF	TGTGCCAGCAGTGACACCGCCGGACAGGGACGGGGGACCCAGTACTTC
.	TRBV7-9	TRBJ2-6	.	CASSLGPSGGANVLTF	TGTGCCAGCAGCTTAGGCCCGTCTGGGGGGGCCAACGTCCTGACTTTC
.	TRBV20-1	TRBJ1-5	.	CSARGDSNQPQHF	TGCAGTGCTAGAGGGGATAGCAATCAGCCCCAGCATTTT
TRBD1	TRBV4-2	TRBJ1-4	.	CASSQLQGTTNEKLFF	TGTGCCAGCAGCCAACTACAGGGGACAACTAATGAAAAACTGTTTTTT
TRBD1	TRBV2	TRBJ2-3	.	CASSEGTGGMNTQYF	TGTGCCAGCAGTGAAGGGACAGGGGGCATGAATACGCAGTATTTT
TRBD2	TRBV7-3	TRBJ2-2	once	CASSASGRSGELFF	TGTGCCAGCTCGGCCAGCGGGAGATCCGGGGAGCTGTTTTTT
.	TRBV27	TRBJ1-5	.	CASSGPGWNSNQPQHF	TGTGCCAGCAGTGGCCCCGGGTGGAATAGCAATCAGCCCCAGCATTTT
.	TRBV20-1	TRBJ2-7	.	CSARQEGAYEQYF	TGCAGTGCTAGGCAGGAGGGGGCCTACGAGCAGTACTTC
.	TRBV14	TRBJ2-3	few	CASSQDPGDTQYF	TGTGCCAGCAGCCAAGATCCGGGGGATACGCAGTATTTT
TRBD1	TRBV7-9	TRBJ1-2	.	CASSSGQGGLGYGYTF	TGTGCCAGCAGCTCGGGACAGGGAGGGCTTGGCTATGGCTACACCTTC
.	TRBV6-1	TRBJ2-3	few	CASSAPTFADTQYF	TGTGCCAGCAGCGCCCCCACCTTCGCAGATACGCAGTATTTT
TRBD1	TRBV9	TRBJ2-7	.	CASSYRDSPYEQYF	TGTGCCAGCAGCTACCGGGACAGCCCCTACGAGCAGTACTTC
.	TRBV5-1	TRBJ2-3	.	CASSSGIWGPTDTQYF	TGCGCCAGCAGCTCGGGGATATGGGGCCCCACAGATACGCAGTATTTT
TRBD2	TRBV6-2/TRBV6-3	TRBJ2-2	.	CASSYSLAGLNTGELFF	TGTGCCAGCAGTTACTCACTAGCGGGACTGAACACCGGGGAGCTGTTTTTT
.	TRBV7-9	TRBJ2-1	.	CASSLSTASHNEQFF	TGTGCCAGCAGCTTAAGTACAGCTTCCCACAATGAGCAGTTCTTC
.	TRBV9	TRBJ2-1	.	CASSGRGEQFF	TGTGCCAGCAGCGGCAGGGGTGAGCAGTTCTTC
TRBD1	TRBV9	TRBJ2-7	.	CASSRTGSDYEQYF	TGTGCCAGCTCACGGACAGGCTCCGACTACGAGCAGTACTTC
TRBD2	TRBV30	TRBJ2-1	.	CARSSGRGTYNEQFF	TGTGCCCGATCAAGCGGGAGGGGCACCTACAATGAGCAGTTCTTC